These T cell receptor beta chains were read from a single sample in a study of regulatory T cells after allogeneic stem cell transplantation. One entry per CDR3 protein results from TCRdb running MiXCR on the 5' RACE reads. This table has approximately 1,100 distinct CDR3 sequences, less than 20% appearing once. The input for sequencing was sorted CD4+ T cells from blood (whether regulatory or conventional is not recorded), taken 30 days after allogeneic stem cell transplant. The receptors here all came from a human patient who had an allogeneic stem cell transplant, so the T cells may come from the graft donor. Each CDR3 is given with its conserved first and last residue. Fields, in order: CDR3 length, clone size, J gene, V gene, CDR3 protein. For some rows the clone size is stated as once, few or many, or as a class when expanded; others skip it.

CDR3 length: 15
clone size: medium-sized
J gene: TRBJ1-1
V gene: TRBV7-9
CDR3 protein: CASSLTRQGGTEAFF

CDR3 length: 16
clone size: medium-sized
J gene: TRBJ1-5
V gene: TRBV19
CDR3 protein: CASTRGGPGTDQPQHF

CDR3 length: 15
clone size: large
J gene: TRBJ1-1
V gene: TRBV6-5
CDR3 protein: CASMAGTAGLAEAFF

CDR3 length: 14
clone size: medium-sized
J gene: TRBJ1-1
V gene: TRBV28
CDR3 protein: CASSLSLGRGEAFF

CDR3 length: 16
clone size: large
J gene: TRBJ2-5
V gene: TRBV18
CDR3 protein: CASSPSAGLAQETQYF

CDR3 length: 15
clone size: medium-sized
J gene: TRBJ1-5
V gene: TRBV4-1
CDR3 protein: CASSRQGQENQPQHF

CDR3 length: 15
clone size: large
J gene: TRBJ2-6
V gene: TRBV7-8
CDR3 protein: CASSLGQSGANVLTF

CDR3 length: 15
clone size: medium-sized
J gene: TRBJ2-5
V gene: TRBV11-2
CDR3 protein: CASSLVSSGGETQYF

CDR3 length: 13
clone size: few
J gene: TRBJ1-1
V gene: TRBV18
CDR3 protein: CASLGTMNTEAFF

CDR3 length: 15
clone size: large
J gene: TRBJ1-3
V gene: TRBV7-9
CDR3 protein: CASSLGTDSGNTIYF

CDR3 length: 13
clone size: medium-sized
J gene: TRBJ2-7
V gene: TRBV2
CDR3 protein: CASSTPTAYEQYF

CDR3 length: 16
clone size: large
J gene: TRBJ2-2
V gene: TRBV7-8
CDR3 protein: CASSLMAGADTGELFF

CDR3 length: 18
clone size: medium-sized
J gene: TRBJ2-7
V gene: TRBV27
CDR3 protein: CASSLSARAGGMAYEQYF

CDR3 length: 15
clone size: medium-sized
J gene: TRBJ2-3
V gene: TRBV20-1
CDR3 protein: CSAEGLAGDEDTQYF

CDR3 length: 13
clone size: few
J gene: TRBJ2-7
V gene: TRBV5-4
CDR3 protein: CASSSTGDPMKYF

CDR3 length: 15
clone size: large
J gene: TRBJ2-3
V gene: TRBV7-3
CDR3 protein: CASSLNGRATDTQYF

CDR3 length: 12
clone size: .
J gene: TRBJ1-1
V gene: TRBV20-1
CDR3 protein: CSAGHRGTEAFF

CDR3 length: 15
clone size: medium-sized
J gene: TRBJ1-1
V gene: TRBV5-1
CDR3 protein: CASSLTGELGTEAFF

CDR3 length: 17
clone size: medium-sized
J gene: TRBJ2-1
V gene: TRBV4-1
CDR3 protein: CASSQGTSGSRYNEQFF